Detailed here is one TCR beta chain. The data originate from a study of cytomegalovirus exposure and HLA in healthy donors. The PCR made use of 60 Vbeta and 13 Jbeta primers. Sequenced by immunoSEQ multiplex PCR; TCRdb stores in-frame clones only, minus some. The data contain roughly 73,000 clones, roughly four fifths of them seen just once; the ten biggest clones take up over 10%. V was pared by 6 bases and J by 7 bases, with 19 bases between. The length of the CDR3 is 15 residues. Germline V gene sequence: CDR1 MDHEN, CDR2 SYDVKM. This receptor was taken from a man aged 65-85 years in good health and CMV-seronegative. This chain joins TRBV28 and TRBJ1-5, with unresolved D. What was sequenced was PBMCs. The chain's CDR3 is CASRLYDQIRQPQHF. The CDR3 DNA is TGTGCCAGCAGACTATACGACCAGATAAGGCAGCCCCAGCATTTT.